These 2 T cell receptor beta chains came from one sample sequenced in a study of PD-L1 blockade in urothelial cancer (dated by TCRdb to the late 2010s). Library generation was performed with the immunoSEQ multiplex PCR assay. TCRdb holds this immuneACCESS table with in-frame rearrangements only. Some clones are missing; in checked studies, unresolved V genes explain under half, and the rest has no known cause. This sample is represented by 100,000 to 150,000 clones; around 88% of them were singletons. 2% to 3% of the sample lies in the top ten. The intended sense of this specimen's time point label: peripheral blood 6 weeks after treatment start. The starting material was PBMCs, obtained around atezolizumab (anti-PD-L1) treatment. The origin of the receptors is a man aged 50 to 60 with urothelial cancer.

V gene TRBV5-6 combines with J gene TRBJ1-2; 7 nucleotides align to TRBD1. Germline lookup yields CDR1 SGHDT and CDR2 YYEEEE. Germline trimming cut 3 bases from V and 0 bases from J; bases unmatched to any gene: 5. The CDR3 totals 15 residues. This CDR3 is CASSSGDRANYGYTF. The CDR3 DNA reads TGTGCCAGCAGCTCGGGTGACAGGGCTAACTATGGCTACACCTTC.

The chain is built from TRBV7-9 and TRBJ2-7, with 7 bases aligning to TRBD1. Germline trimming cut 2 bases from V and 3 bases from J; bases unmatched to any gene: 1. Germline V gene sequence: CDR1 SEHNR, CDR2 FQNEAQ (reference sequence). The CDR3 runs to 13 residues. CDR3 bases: TGTGCCAGCAGCTTAAACAGGGGCTACGAGCAGTACTTC. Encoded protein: CASSLNRGYEQYF.